A selection of T cell receptor beta chains follows, all from one sample in a study of T cell responses to AZD1222 COVID-19 vaccine. TCRdb's copy holds only in-frame clones and misses some; the assay was immunoSEQ multiplex PCR. This table holds 90,000 to 130,000 clones, roughly 90% found once. The sample here was peripheral blood, taken on day 0 of AZD1222 vaccination. The receptors here all came from an adult in good health. Each CDR3 is given with its conserved first and last residue. A D gene is named only where the DNA matches it firmly. Clone size appears in some rows only: once, few, many, or a class for an expanded clone.

J gene	clone size	D gene	V gene	CDR3 protein	CDR3 DNA
TRBJ2-5	once	-	TRBV19	CATGSSRETQYF	TGTGCCACCGGGAGTTCCCGAGAGACCCAGTACTTC
TRBJ1-1	-	-	TRBV6-5	CGHSVQQNTEAFF	TGTGGGCACTCGGTCCAGCAGAACACTGAAGCTTTCTTT
TRBJ1-2	once	-	TRBV12-2	CASRWRDRVVYGYTF	TGTGCAAGTCGCTGGCGGGACAGGGTCGTCTATGGCTACACCTTC
TRBJ1-5	-	-	TRBV6-5	CASSRGQINQPQHF	TGTGCCAGCAGCCGCGGGCAGATCAATCAGCCCCAGCATTTT
TRBJ2-7	-	-	TRBV19	CASSILIRIPYYEQYF	TGTGCCAGTAGTATTTTAATTCGCATCCCATACTACGAGCAGTACTTC
TRBJ2-3	-	-	TRBV11-2	CASSLDAGISTDTQYF	TGTGCCAGCAGCTTAGATGCGGGGATTAGCACAGATACGCAGTATTTT
TRBJ1-5	-	-	TRBV6-5	CASSYSISSNQPQHF	TGTGCCAGCAGTTACTCGATTAGTTCCAATCAGCCCCAGCATTTT
TRBJ1-1	-	-	TRBV15	CATSRAQLNTEAFF	TGTGCCACCAGCAGAGCGCAGCTGAACACTGAAGCTTTCTTT
TRBJ2-2	-	TRBD2	TRBV3-1/TRBV3-2	CASSRTSGENTGELFF	TGTGCCAGCAGCCGGACTAGCGGGGAGAACACCGGGGAGCTGTTTTTT
TRBJ1-4	-	TRBD1	TRBV7-2	CASSHLLQGARKLFF	TGTGCCAGCAGCCACTTACTCCAGGGGGCGCGAAAACTGTTTTTT
TRBJ2-2	-	-	TRBV5-1	CASSLSGSYTGELFF	TGCGCCAGCAGCTTGTCTGGTAGTTACACCGGGGAGCTGTTTTTT
TRBJ2-7	-	-	TRBV7-2	CASSQAGTSTYEQYF	TGTGCCAGCAGCCAGGCGGGGACGTCTACCTACGAGCAGTACTTC
TRBJ2-1	-	TRBD1	TRBV19	CASSWAGGRYEQFF	TGTGCCAGTAGCTGGGCAGGGGGACGGTATGAGCAGTTCTTC
TRBJ2-5	-	-	TRBV28	CASSRGVLQETQYF	TGTGCCAGCAGTAGGGGGGTTCTTCAAGAGACCCAGTACTTC
TRBJ1-2	-	-	TRBV3-1/TRBV3-2	CASSPDHGGVLAGGYTF	TGTGCCAGCAGCCCCGACCATGGGGGAGTATTGGCCGGGGGCTACACCTTC
TRBJ2-1	-	TRBD2	TRBV11-3	CASSLDPPPSGGLNEQFF	TGTGCCAGCAGCTTAGATCCTCCCCCTAGCGGGGGGCTCAATGAGCAGTTCTTC
TRBJ1-4	-	-	TRBV24-1	CATSDLGQGPLTNEKLFF	TGTGCCACCAGTGATTTAGGGCAGGGTCCCCTTACTAATGAAAAACTGTTTTTT
TRBJ1-1	-	-	TRBV10-2	CASTAHIRGTEAFF	TGCGCCAGCACCGCACACATCAGAGGGACTGAAGCTTTCTTT
TRBJ1-4	-	-	TRBV6-4	CANSRPGKEKEKLFF	TGTGCCAACTCTCGACCAGGGAAAGAAAAGGAAAAACTGTTTTTT
TRBJ1-4	-	-	TRBV5-4	CASRSGGPNEKLFF	TGTGCCAGCAGGTCCGGGGGACCTAATGAAAAACTGTTTTTT
TRBJ1-5	-	-	TRBV6-5	CASSFSRNQPQHF	TGTGCCAGCAGCTTCAGCCGTAATCAGCCCCAGCATTTT
TRBJ2-7	-	TRBD2	TRBV11-2	CASSWVGTSGYEQYF	TGTGCCAGCAGCTGGGTGGGGACTAGCGGCTACGAGCAGTACTTC
TRBJ1-2	-	-	TRBV5-1	CASSLSWAGTNYGYTF	TGCGCCAGCAGCTTGAGTTGGGCAGGGACTAACTATGGCTACACCTTC
TRBJ2-3	-	-	TRBV24-1	CATSDLHWGSGGNTQYF	TGTGCCACCAGTGATTTGCATTGGGGAAGCGGTGGGAATACGCAGTATTTT
TRBJ1-3	-	-	TRBV6-5	CATAPNSGNTIYF	TGTGCCACCGCGCCAAACTCTGGAAACACCATATATTTT
TRBJ1-4	-	-	TRBV28	CASGSAGKRGEKLFF	TGTGCCAGCGGATCAGCGGGAAAGCGAGGTGAAAAACTGTTTTTT
TRBJ2-7	-	-	TRBV2	CASSDVGGNYEQYF	TGTGCCAGCAGTGATGTTGGCGGAAACTACGAGCAGTACTTC
TRBJ1-4	-	-	TRBV18	CASSPRDKLFF	TGTGCCAGCTCACCAAGGGATAAACTGTTTTTT
TRBJ1-2	-	-	TRBV7-9	CASSPATVHGYTF	TGTGCCAGCAGCCCAGCTACGGTTCATGGCTACACCTTC
TRBJ2-2	few	-	TRBV9	CASSFRDSGELFF	TGTGCCAGCAGCTTCAGGGATTCCGGGGAGCTGTTTTTT
TRBJ1-2	-	TRBD1	TRBV28	CASSSGTGGAHGYTF	TGTGCCAGCAGTTCCGGAACAGGGGGCGCACATGGCTACACCTTC
TRBJ2-2	-	TRBD2	TRBV11-2	CASSLYSGGAAGELFF	TGTGCCAGCAGCTTATATAGCGGGGGGGCTGCCGGGGAGCTGTTTTTT
TRBJ2-2	-	-	TRBV5-1	CASSFQYTGELFF	TGCGCCAGCAGCTTTCAGTACACCGGGGAGCTGTTTTTT
TRBJ1-2	few	-	TRBV3-1/TRBV3-2	CASSRRNYGYTF	TGTGCCAGCAGCCGCCGCAACTATGGCTACACCTTC
TRBJ1-5	-	-	TRBV7-8	CASSLAPGNQPQHF	TGTGCCAGCAGCTTAGCTCCAGGGAATCAGCCCCAGCATTTT
TRBJ2-2	medium-sized	-	TRBV3-1/TRBV3-2	CASSRTLTGELFF	TGTGCCAGCAGCAGGACTCTCACCGGGGAGCTGTTTTTT
TRBJ2-3	-	TRBD2	TRBV28	CASSPWRGEDTDTQYF	TGTGCCAGCAGTCCATGGCGGGGGGAAGACACAGATACGCAGTATTTT
TRBJ2-4	-	TRBD2	TRBV15	CATSTGGRQSVAKNIQYF	TGTGCCACCAGCACGGGGGGGCGACAGTCGGTAGCCAAAAACATTCAGTACTTC
TRBJ1-5	-	TRBD1	TRBV9	CASSATGGAGQPQHF	TGTGCCAGCAGCGCAACAGGGGGCGCCGGGCAGCCCCAGCATTTT